A single sample is the source of the 20 T cell receptor beta chains below, sequenced in a study of T cells in Graves' hyperthyroidism and ophthalmopathy. Regions amplified from RNA transcripts were the TCR beta CDR3 regions. TCR CDR3 regions were first amplified by RT-PCR with HTBI primers. Via MiXCR, TCRdb re-called the multiplex PCR reads, giving one row per CDR3 protein. This table has over 450,000 distinct CDR3 sequences, around 15% appearing once. The sample comprised blood. These receptors originate from a woman aged 18-29 years with Graves' hyperthyroidism.

This clonotype was observed at least ten times. This chain uses TRBV30 with TRBJ2-7; D is perhaps TRBD2 (7 bases). The germline V gene encodes CDR1 GTSNPN and CDR2 SVGIG (reference sequence). The CDR3 consists of 15 residues. V was shortened by 7 bases and J by 0 bases, with 19 bases between the two germline ends. The CDR3 nucleotides are TGTGCCTACGGGGGGCTGGAGGGGAGCTCCTACGAGCAGTACTTC. This sequence encodes CAYGGLEGSSYEQYF.

This clonotype was seen repeatedly, ten times or more. The CDR3 DNA reads as TGTGCCAGTACCATGAGGTCCAGGGGGCTAATTGCCACCCGCTCTGGGGCCAACGTCCTGACTTTC. This gives the protein CASTMRSRGLIATRSGANVLTF. V usage is TRBV19 and J usage is TRBJ2-6, with 8 nucleotides matching TRBD1. With V trimmed by 7 bases and J by 0 bases, 23 bases remained unmatched. The CDR3 totals 22 residues. The V gene's germline CDR1 is LNHDA and CDR2 SQIVND (reference sequence).

This clonotype has ten or more counts. V and J are TRBV19 and TRBJ2-2; a weak D match, TRBD1 (6 bases). The CDR3 has 18 amino acids. CDR1 and CDR2 (germline): LNHDA, SQIVND (reference sequence). V dropped 5 bases and J dropped 1 base, with 20 bases sitting between them. CDR3 nucleotide sequence: TGTGCCAGTAGTCCCCGGGACAAACGACGCGGGAACACCGGGGAGCTGTTTTTT. Its protein is CASSPRDKRRGNTGELFF.

In its sample, this clonotype was seen many times. V gene TRBV24-1 combines with J gene TRBJ2-1, with 8 bases lining up with TRBD2. The germline V gene has CDR1 KGHDR and CDR2 SFDVKD. V trimming: 4 bases; J trimming: 3 bases; junction bases outside the gene matches: 10. This CDR3 has 17 amino acids. The CDR3 coding sequence is TGTGCCACCAGTGACCCCCTAAGCGGGAGCAGCTACAATGAGCAGTTCTTC. Its translation is CATSDPLSGSSYNEQFF.

This clonotype turned up a few times. The chain combines TRBV6-4 with TRBJ2-1; 13 bases line up with TRBD2. V lost 6 bases and J lost 9; bases outside the gene matches: 5. Germline V gives CDR1 MRHNA, CDR2 SNTAGT. The length of the CDR3 is 14 residues. Here the CDR3 reads CASSQLAGGLEQFF. CDR3 nucleotides: TGTGCCAGCAGCCAACTAGCGGGAGGGCTTGAGCAGTTCTTC.

This clonotype was seen ten or more times. This chain connects TRBV24-1 to TRBJ1-1; 10 bases align to TRBD1. The CDR3 length is 13 residues. Germline-derived CDR1 and CDR2 are KGHDR and SFDVKD. V dropped 8 bases and J dropped 6; count of bases not matched to a gene: 5. The CDR3 loop is CATTTTGGSEAFF. The CDR3 region has the DNA TGTGCCACCACCACGACAGGGGGCTCTGAAGCTTTCTTT.

This clonotype was detected many times. This chain links TRBV6-1 with TRBJ1-2; no reliable D call. The germline V gene encodes CDR1 MNHNS and CDR2 SASEGT. The length of the CDR3 is 13 residues. The V end lost 2 bases, the J end lost 3 bases, and 7 bases lay between the germline ends. CDR3 coding DNA: TGTGCCAGCAGTGAATTGATTTACTATGGCTACACCTTC. It specifies CASSELIYYGYTF.

This chain joins TRBV7-9 and TRBJ2-3, with 9 nucleotides matching TRBD1. The CDR3 consists of 15 residues. The junction had 7 bases not matched to a gene; V was cut back by 5 bases and J by 4 bases. The germline V gene has CDR1 SEHNR and CDR2 FQNEAQ (reference sequence). The CDR3 loop reads CASSPTDRGSDTQYF. CDR3 sequence (DNA): TGTGCCAGCAGCCCGACGGACAGGGGATCAGATACGCAGTATTTT.

This chain links TRBV29-1 with TRBJ2-2; no definite D call. This CDR3 region has 12 residues. Germline CDR1 reads SQVTM; CDR2 reads ANQGSEA. Trimming stripped 4 bases from V and 5 bases from J, with 8 bases between. For the CDR3, the DNA is TGCAGCGTTGTTCTGGGGACCGGGGAGCTGTTTTTT. It yields the protein CSVVLGTGELFF.

The rearrangement links TRBV30 to TRBJ2-3, with TRBD2 identical over 8 bases. This CDR3 has 15 residues. Germline loops: CDR1 GTSNPN, CDR2 SVGIG (reference sequence). The junction had 3 bases not matched to a gene; V was cut back by 1 base and J by 0 bases. CDR3 DNA: TGTGCCTGGAGTGAGACTAGCGAGAGCACAGATACGCAGTATTTT. Amino acids: CAWSETSESTDTQYF. The full variable domain, its missing parts supplied by reference TRBV30 and TRBJ2-3, is SQTIHQWPATLVQPVGSPLSLECTVEGTSNPNLYWYRQAAGRGLQLLFYSVGIGQISSEVPQNLSASRPQDRQFILSSKKLLLSDSGFYLCAWSETSESTDTQYFGPGTRLTVL.

This clonotype came up many times. CDR3 in amino acids: CASSSPGQGKSSPLHF. The CDR3 DNA is TGTGCCAGCAGTTCTCCGGGACAGGGGAAGAGTTCACCCCTCCACTTT. The V and J genes are TRBV12-3 or TRBV12-4 and TRBJ1-6; 10 positions agree with TRBD1. This CDR3 has 16 amino acids. The J segment lost 9 bases and the V segment lost 4 bases, leaving 9 bases of the junction unmatched.

This clonotype occurred many times. The rearrangement uses TRBV27 and TRBJ2-7; TRBD2 agrees at 7 bases. After removal of 0 bases from V and 5 bases from J, the junction contained 4 bases not matched to a gene. Germline assignment: CDR1 MNHEY and CDR2 SMNVEV (reference sequence). This CDR3 spans 14 amino acids. The CDR3 DNA reads TGTGCCAGCAGTTTATCCTGGGGGGGGGACGAGCAGTACTTC. This encodes CASSLSWGGDEQYF.

The sample holds many counts of this clonotype. This chain connects TRBV5-8 to TRBJ2-7, with TRBD1 matching over 8 bases. Germline V CDR1 and CDR2: SGHTS, YDEGEE. The V and J ends lost 0 bases and 4 bases, in that order; junction bases with no gene match: 6. The CDR3 totals 15 residues. Here the CDR3 reads CASSLDRGTGYEQYV. CDR3 nucleotide sequence: TGTGCCAGCAGCTTGGACAGGGGGACGGGATACGAGCAGTACGTC.

This clonotype has only a few counts. This may be a read error, as it is one base from a much larger clone. The chain links TRBV2 to TRBJ1-2; D unresolved. Trimming left V 2 bases short and J 9 bases short, with 13 bases between. CDR3 length: 13 amino acids. CDR1 is SNHLY and CDR2 is FYNNEI in the germline V gene. This CDR3 is CASSETGRASYTF. For the CDR3, the DNA is TGTGCCAGCAGTGAAACGGGAAGGGCCAGCTACACCTTC.

This clonotype was picked up many times. The gene calls are TRBV7-8 and TRBJ2-2; 8 bases line up with TRBD2. Germline CDR1 and CDR2: SGHVS and FQNEAQ. V lost 2 bases to trimming and J lost 6 bases; unmatched junction nucleotides: 5. This CDR3 has 15 amino acids. The CDR3 nucleotides are TGTGCCAGCAGCTTAACGGGAGGGTTCCCCGGGGAGCTGTTTTTT. This encodes CASSLTGGFPGELFF.

With regard to this clonotype: This may arise from a read error, as a much more abundant clone is one base away. The V gene is TRBV24-1, the J gene TRBJ1-2, with TRBD1 matching over 7 bases. From germline, CDR1 is KGHDR and CDR2 SFDVKD. The J segment lost 8 bases and the V segment lost 10 bases, leaving 12 bases of the junction unmatched. This CDR3 is built from 13 residues. The CDR3 nucleotides are TGTGCCACACAGACAGGGCAGATGACGGGCTACACCTTC. It is translated as CATQTGQMTGYTF.

The chain carries TRBV6-1 and TRBJ1-1; D unclear. This CDR3 is built from 13 residues. The germline gives CDR1 MNHNS, CDR2 SASEGT. Trimming took off 4 bases at V and 3 bases at J, with 9 bases between the two ends. The CDR3 coding sequence is TGTGCCAGCAGTGCGGGCCGAGACACTGAAGCTTTCTTT. It specifies CASSAGRDTEAFF.

The table lists this clonotype with many counts. The chain has TRBV12-3 or TRBV12-4 and TRBJ1-3, with TRBD1 matching 11 bases. The CDR3 consists of 17 residues. V trimming: 5 bases; J trimming: 4 bases; junction bases outside the gene matches: 10. CDR3 protein: CASSRTWDRGTGNTIYF. CDR3 DNA: TGTGCCAGCAGTAGGACCTGGGACAGGGGGACGGGAAACACCATATATTTT.

In this sample, this clonotype turned up many times. The chain combines TRBV6-1 with TRBJ1-2; maybe TRBD1 (5 bases). Per the germline V gene, CDR1 is MNHNS and CDR2 is SASEGT. V lost 10 bases and J 0 bases, leaving 15 bases between the germline ends. The CDR3 length is 14 residues. The CDR3 loop is CATTPGTTNYGYTF. The CDR3 coding sequence is TGTGCCACTACGCCCGGGACGACTAACTATGGCTACACCTTC.

This clonotype was found many times. This rearrangement joins TRBV11-1 to TRBJ2-7; D may be TRBD2 (5 bases). CDR1 is SGHAT and CDR2 is FQDESV in the germline V gene (reference sequence). This CDR3 contains 14 residues. Trimming pared 0 bases from V and 4 bases from J, leaving 10 bases between. The CDR3 nucleotides are TGTGCCAGCAGCTTAGCGCGTACGGGGTACGAGCAGTACTTC. Its translation is CASSLARTGYEQYF.